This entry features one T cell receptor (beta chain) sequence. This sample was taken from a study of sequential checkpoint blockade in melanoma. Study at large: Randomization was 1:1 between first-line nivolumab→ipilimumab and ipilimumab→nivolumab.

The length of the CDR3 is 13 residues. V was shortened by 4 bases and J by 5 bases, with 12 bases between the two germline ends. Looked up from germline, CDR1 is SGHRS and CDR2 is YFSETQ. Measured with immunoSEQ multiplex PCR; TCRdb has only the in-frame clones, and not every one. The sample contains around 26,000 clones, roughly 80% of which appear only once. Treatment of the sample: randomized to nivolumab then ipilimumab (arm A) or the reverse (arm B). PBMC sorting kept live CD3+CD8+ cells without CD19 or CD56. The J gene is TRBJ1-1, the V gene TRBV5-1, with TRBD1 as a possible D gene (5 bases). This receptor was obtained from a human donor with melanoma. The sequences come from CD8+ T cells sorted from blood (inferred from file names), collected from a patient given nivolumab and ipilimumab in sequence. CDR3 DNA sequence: TGCGCCAGCAGCCCTGATCCAGGGACTGAAGCTTTCTTT. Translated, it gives CASSPDPGTEAFF.